Included here is one T cell receptor beta chain sequence, with context. Its antigen is currently unknown. At the DNA level, this CDR3 is encoded by other sequences in the same sample as well. Germline CDR1 is MNHEY and CDR2 is SMNVEV (reference sequence). CDR3 length equals 15 residues. After removal of 5 bases from V and 3 bases from J, the junction contained 8 bases not matched to a gene. The study ran its PCR with 60 Vbeta and 13 Jbeta primers. The method was immunoSEQ multiplex PCR; TCRdb's version includes in-frame clones alone and lacks a portion of them. The table has 120,000 or so clones, around 76% seen once. These data belong to a study of cytomegalovirus exposure and HLA in healthy donors. For the study at large: Early released data had 80 million or so unique TCRs, all coming from HLA-typed donors. The Caucasian-associated ancestry cluster held around four fifths of 398 genotyped donors. General study points: An analysis done earlier found most TCR beta V segments productive about 87% or about 30% of the time.

This cohort consisted of healthy bone marrow donors. The sample was PBMCs. The sequence came from a man aged 60 to 69 in good health and CMV-seropositive. J is TRBJ1-1 and V is TRBV27; 8 positions match TRBD1. The CDR3 is CASSPRTGGDTEAFF. The CDR3 DNA sequence: TGTGCCAGCAGTCCACGCACAGGGGGGGACACTGAAGCTTTCTTT.